The 30 T cell receptor beta chains presented below share a single source sample, sequenced in a study of T cells in tumors after PD-1 blockade. TCRdb's copy holds only in-frame clones and misses some; the assay was immunoSEQ multiplex PCR. The profile shows 30,000 to 35,000 clones, 55% to 80% of them singletons. The sample in question was PBMCs, obtained after anti-PD-1 treatment. These receptors all come from a human donor with basal cell carcinoma.

This chain uses TRBV3-1 (or the pseudogene TRBV3-2) with TRBJ2-3; D might be TRBD2 (6 bases). The CDR3 spans 16 residues. Germline CDR1 LGHDT, CDR2 YNNKEL (reference sequence). V lost 3 bases and J 0 bases, leaving 13 bases between the germline ends. The CDR3 coding sequence is TGTGCCAGCAGCCACCTTGGCGGGGCGAGCACAGATACGCAGTATTTT. This encodes CASSHLGGASTDTQYF.

The rearrangement links TRBV7-6 to TRBJ1-6; 8 bases match TRBD1. This CDR3 region has 16 residues. CDR1 SGHVS and CDR2 FNYEAQ come from the germline V gene. J gave up 8 bases and V 5 bases, and 11 bases lay outside the gene matches. The CDR3 loop is CASSPLEDRVDSPLHF. CDR3 nucleotide sequence: TGTGCCAGCAGCCCACTAGAGGACAGGGTGGATTCACCCCTCCACTTT.

The rearrangement uses TRBV7-6 and TRBJ2-7; 9 nucleotides line up with TRBD2. Unmatched junction bases numbered 6, after V lost 4 bases and J lost 5 bases. This CDR3 comprises 14 residues. Germline loops: CDR1 SGHVS, CDR2 FNYEAQ. The DNA for the CDR3 is TGTGCCAGCAGCTCGGGACTAGCCAAACACGAGCAGTACTTC. This codes for CASSSGLAKHEQYF. The whole variable domain, filled in from reference TRBV7-6 and TRBJ2-7, reads GAGVSQSPRYKVTKRGQDVALRCDPISGHVSLYWYRQALGQGPEFLTYFNYEAQQDKSGLPNDRFSAERPEGSISTLTIQRTEQRDSAMYRCASSSGLAKHEQYFGPGTRLTVT.

The chain combines TRBV7-8 with TRBJ2-3; 12 bases align to TRBD2. This CDR3 contains 17 residues. V shed 5 bases and J 4 bases; nucleotides not matched to a gene: 10. Germline CDR1 and CDR2: SGHVS and FQNEAQ. The CDR3 region is CASSPRTSGTVADTQYF. The CDR3 coding sequence is TGTGCCAGCAGCCCAAGGACTAGCGGGACTGTGGCAGATACGCAGTATTTT.

The rearrangement uses TRBV28 and TRBJ2-2; weak D call: TRBD2 (6 bases). Between the trimmed V and J ends, which lost 7 bases and 1 base, there was a span of 16 bases. CDR3 length: 16 amino acids. The germline V gene encodes CDR1 MDHEN and CDR2 SYDVKM. CDR3 in amino acids: CASKITPGLNTGELFF. CDR3 sequence (DNA): TGTGCCAGCAAGATCACCCCGGGACTGAACACCGGGGAGCTGTTTTTT.

The chain employs TRBV4-3 and TRBJ1-2, with TRBD1 matching 9 bases. J gave up 2 bases and V 4 bases, and 2 bases lay outside the gene matches. Germline assignment: CDR1 LGHNA and CDR2 YSLEER. This CDR3 comprises 14 residues. CDR3 in amino acids: CASSPGQGNYGYTF. The CDR3 region has the DNA TGCGCCAGCAGCCCAGGACAGGGGAACTATGGCTACACCTTC.

The gene calls are TRBV28 and TRBJ2-4, with D maybe TRBD1 (6 bases). Germline CDR1 reads MDHEN; CDR2 reads SYDVKM. The CDR3 extends over 15 amino acids. The V and J ends lost 4 bases and 2 bases respectively, with 12 bases between them. CDR3 nucleotides: TGTGCCAGCAGTTCAGGGGAGTATTCCAAAAACATTCAGTACTTC. Amino acids: CASSSGEYSKNIQYF.

The J gene is TRBJ1-2, the V gene TRBV14, with unresolved D. The CDR3 has 13 amino acids. The germline V gene encodes CDR1 SGHDN and CDR2 FVKESK. V lost 5 bases to trimming and J lost 3 bases, with 10 bases between them. In nucleotides, the CDR3 is TGTGCCAGCAGCAGGGAAAGGGACTATGGCTACACCTTC. Translated, it gives CASSRERDYGYTF.

This clone appeared once. The chain links TRBV5-1 to TRBJ2-3; 8 nucleotides match TRBD1. CDR3 length: 17 amino acids. V lost 4 bases and J lost 0; bases outside the gene matches: 10. From germline, CDR1 is SGHRS and CDR2 YFSETQ. The CDR3 region is CASSGGTGDSSTDTQYF. In nucleotides, the CDR3 is TGCGCCAGCAGCGGGGGGACAGGAGATTCTAGCACAGATACGCAGTATTTT.

The chain carries TRBV14 and TRBJ2-7; the D is unclear. The CDR3 loop spans 15 amino acids. Deletions cut 0 bases from V and 0 bases from J, with 9 bases between. Germline V gives CDR1 SGHDN, CDR2 FVKESK. CDR3 DNA sequence: TGTGCCAGCAGCCAAGAACTCGCGGCCTCCTACGAGCAGTACTTC. Protein sequence: CASSQELAASYEQYF.

This clone occurred once. V is TRBV18 and J is TRBJ1-2, with D perhaps matching TRBD1 (5 bases). Germline lookup yields CDR1 KGHSH and CDR2 LQKENI. The V and J ends lost 3 bases and 5 bases respectively, with 16 bases between them. This CDR3 region has 15 residues. The CDR3 spells CASSPNPGAIYGYTF. DNA for the CDR3: TGTGCCAGCTCACCCAACCCCGGGGCCATATATGGCTACACCTTC.

This clone was recorded once. V gene TRBV24-1 combines with J gene TRBJ2-5; the D gene is possibly TRBD2 (6 bases). Germline CDR1 reads KGHDR; CDR2 reads SFDVKD. The V and J ends lost 1 base and 7 bases respectively, with 9 bases between them. CDR3 length equals 13 residues. The CDR3 region is CATSDFGGVTQYF. The CDR3 DNA is TGTGCCACCAGTGATTTCGGGGGTGTGACCCAGTACTTC.

The chain combines TRBV18 with TRBJ2-7, with D maybe TRBD1 (6 bases). Germline CDR1 and CDR2: KGHSH and LQKENI. The CDR3 is 13 amino acids. Trimming stripped 3 bases from V and 2 bases from J, with 8 bases between. The CDR3 region is CASSPDRTYEQYF. CDR3 DNA sequence: TGTGCCAGCTCACCTGACAGGACCTACGAGCAGTACTTC.

This clone was recorded a few times. The chain employs TRBV5-6 and TRBJ2-3; 7 nucleotides line up with TRBD2. The germline gives CDR1 SGHDT, CDR2 YYEEEE. This CDR3 has 16 amino acids. The J segment lost 5 bases and the V segment lost 2 bases, leaving 11 bases of the junction unmatched. The chain's CDR3 is CASSLQSTSRGDTQYF. The DNA for the CDR3 is TGTGCCAGCAGCTTACAGTCGACTAGCCGTGGAGATACGCAGTATTTT. The full variable domain, its missing parts supplied by reference TRBV5-6 and TRBJ2-3, is DAGVTQSPTHLIKTRGQQVTLRCSPKSGHDTVSWYQQALGQGPQFIFQYYEEEERQRGNFPDRFSGHQFPNYSSELNVNALLLGDSALYLCASSLQSTSRGDTQYFGPGTRLTVL.

The V call is TRBV4-2, the J call TRBJ2-3, with TRBD2 matching 7 bases. Unmatched junction bases numbered 9, after V lost 0 bases and J lost 3 bases. The CDR3 totals 17 residues. Per germline, CDR1 LGHNA and CDR2 YNFKEQ. In DNA, the CDR3 is TGTGCCAGCAGCCAAGATCTGGGGGAGGGCCCGACAGATACGCAGTATTTT. It specifies CASSQDLGEGPTDTQYF.

The chain joins TRBV7-2 to TRBJ2-7; TRBD1 matches at 9 bases. Germline assignment: CDR1 SGHTA and CDR2 FQGNSA. J was trimmed by 5 bases and V by 4 bases; bases with no gene match: 6. The CDR3 spans 14 residues. The CDR3, as DNA: TGTGCCAGCAGCTACCGGGACAGGGTCGACGAGCAGTACTTC. Protein sequence: CASSYRDRVDEQYF.

The J gene is TRBJ2-1, the V gene TRBV19; tentatively, D is TRBD1 (5 bases). Trimming pared 3 bases from V and 9 bases from J, leaving 12 bases between. Germline V gene sequence: CDR1 LNHDA, CDR2 SQIVND (reference sequence). The CDR3 runs 13 residues. The CDR3 is CASSIFQGGEQFF. The CDR3 DNA sequence: TGTGCCAGTAGTATTTTTCAGGGTGGTGAGCAGTTCTTC.

This rearrangement joins TRBV7-2 to TRBJ2-3; unclear D gene. The V end was cut by 6 bases, the J end by 0 bases, with 16 bases between. The CDR3 sequence is 16 residues long. CDR1 and CDR2 (germline): SGHTA, FQGNSA. CDR3 amino acids: CASRTSLRSSTDTQYF. CDR3 nucleotide sequence: TGTGCCAGCAGGACGAGCCTTCGGAGTAGCACAGATACGCAGTATTTT. Full variable domain (rest looked up from reference TRBV7-2 and TRBJ2-3): GAGVSQSPSNKVTEKGKDVELRCDPISGHTALYWYRQSLGQGLEFLIYFQGNSAPDKSGLPSDRFSAERTGGSVSTLTIQRTQQEDSAVYLCASRTSLRSSTDTQYFGPGTRLTVL.

On this clone itself: One junction end does not reproduce the germline sequence, and a read error may be involved. The chain recombines TRBV7-2 with TRBJ2-1; 13 positions match TRBD2. In germline, CDR1 is SGHTA, CDR2 FQGNSA. This CDR3 is built from 15 residues. This CDR3 is CANSLGTSGEGEQFF. CDR3 nucleotides: TGTGCCAACAGCCTCGGGACTAGCGGGGAGGGTGAGCAGTTCTTC.

This clone was detected only once. The chain recombines TRBV28 with TRBJ1-3; D is unclear. The CDR3 is made up of 16 amino acids. Germline CDR1 is MDHEN and CDR2 is SYDVKM. The V end was cut by 5 bases, the J end by 0 bases, with 14 bases between. As DNA, the CDR3 is TGTGCCAGCAGTCCGGTTCTTCTGGCCTCTGGAAACACCATATATTTT. Amino acid sequence: CASSPVLLASGNTIYF.

The chain is built from TRBV10-3 and TRBJ1-1; D possibly corresponds to TRBD1 (5 bases). Germline CDR1 and CDR2: ENHRY and SYGVKD. The V end was cut by 7 bases, the J end by 2 bases, with 14 bases between. The CDR3 has 14 residues. CDR3 nucleotides: TGTGCCATCACCCGGGGCAGTACTAACACTGAAGCTTTCTTT. Translated: CAITRGSTNTEAFF.

The V call is TRBV3-1 (or the pseudogene TRBV3-2), the J call TRBJ1-4; D might be TRBD1 (5 bases). Per the germline V gene, CDR1 is LGHDT and CDR2 is YNNKEL (reference sequence). Trimming stripped 3 bases from V and 2 bases from J, with 10 bases between. The CDR3 length is 15 residues. Written as DNA, the CDR3 is TGTGCCAGCAGCCAGGGGGTTGAGACTAATGAAAAACTGTTTTTT. Translating gives CASSQGVETNEKLFF.

V usage is TRBV19 and J usage is TRBJ1-1; 7 bases align to TRBD1. V dropped 6 bases and J dropped 3; count of bases not matched to a gene: 4. The CDR3 consists of 13 residues. Germline V gene sequence: CDR1 LNHDA, CDR2 SQIVND (reference sequence). The CDR3 loop is CASRSTGDTEAFF. The DNA of the CDR3 is TGTGCCAGTAGATCCACAGGGGACACTGAAGCTTTCTTT.

This clone was seen a few times. The chain has TRBV10-3 and TRBJ1-1, with TRBD1 as a possible D gene (5 bases). The CDR3 is 13 residues long. Germline V gene sequence: CDR1 ENHRY, CDR2 SYGVKD. The germline V and J ends were trimmed by 7 bases and 4 bases, with 13 bases remaining between them. The CDR3 here is CAIIAQGLTEAFF. CDR3 nucleotides: TGTGCCATCATAGCCCAGGGCCTCACTGAAGCTTTCTTT.

The chain recombines TRBV6-5 with TRBJ2-7; D remains unclear. Per the germline V gene, CDR1 is MNHEY and CDR2 is SVGAGI. V was cut by 6 bases and J by 3 bases, with 12 bases left in between. CDR3 length equals 13 residues. The CDR3 nucleotides are TGTGCCAGCAGGGGGTGGGATCACTACGAGCAGTACTTC. This sequence encodes CASRGWDHYEQYF.

This clone was seen more than once but under ten times. The V gene is TRBV19, the J gene TRBJ1-1; TRBD1 is a possible D gene (6 bases). This CDR3 spans 16 amino acids. Trimming shortened V by 4 bases and J by 0 bases, and 15 bases separated the two germline ends. Germline CDR1 is LNHDA and CDR2 is SQIVND (reference sequence). Written as DNA, the CDR3 is TGTGCCAGTAGTACCTGGGGAACAGGGATGAACACTGAAGCTTTCTTT. Translated: CASSTWGTGMNTEAFF.

J is TRBJ2-4 and V is TRBV7-9, with 8 positions matching TRBD2. Trimming at V came to 5 bases and at J to 1 base, leaving 4 bases not matched to a gene. The germline V gene encodes CDR1 SEHNR and CDR2 FQNEAQ (reference sequence). The CDR3 spans 15 residues. CDR3 nucleotides: TGTGCCAGCAGCAGAGCGGGGGAGGCCAAAAACATTCAGTACTTC. It translates to CASSRAGEAKNIQYF.

V gene TRBV20-1 combines with J gene TRBJ2-1; D perhaps matches TRBD2 (6 bases). This CDR3 has 14 amino acids. V lost 3 bases to trimming and J lost 8 bases, with 17 bases between them. Germline V lookup: CDR1 DFQATT, CDR2 SNEGSKA (reference sequence). The CDR3, as DNA: TGCAGTGCTAGTCCGGGGGTCGGGGACGATGAGCAGTTCTTC. Amino acids: CSASPGVGDDEQFF.

In its sample, this clone was seen once. V is TRBV6-2 or TRBV6-3 and J is TRBJ2-1; 10 nucleotides line up with TRBD2. The CDR3 loop spans 21 amino acids. The trim removed 0 bases at V and 0 bases at J, leaving 14 bases unmatched. In germline, CDR1 is MNHEY, CDR2 SVGEGT. The CDR3 DNA reads TGTGCCAGCAGTTACTCGCAGGTACTAGCGGGGCTACCGAGCTCCTACAATGAGCAGTTCTTC. Amino acid sequence: CASSYSQVLAGLPSSYNEQFF.

V is TRBV5-1 and J is TRBJ1-4, with D unclear. CDR1 is SGHRS and CDR2 is YFSETQ in the germline V gene. Trimming took 0 bases from V and 6 from J, leaving 9 bases between them. There are 14 residues in the CDR3. DNA for the CDR3: TGCGCCAGCAGCTTGGTGGCAGGCGATGAAAAACTGTTTTTT. This translates into CASSLVAGDEKLFF.